Listed here are 32 T cell receptor beta chains from one sample, sequenced in a study of T cell repertoires in cytomegalovirus infection. MiXCR, applied by TCRdb to the reads, yields one record per CDR3 protein. The sample shows about 260,000 distinct CDR3 sequences, roughly an eighth of them seen only once. Sequenced input: PBMCs. The receptors shown here come from a human donor in good health (CMV status not recorded). Some clones in this sample may be carry-over from other donors' samples.

This clonotype was detected a few times. The chain has TRBV6-6 and TRBJ1-1; D may be TRBD1 (5 bases). This CDR3 is 11 amino acids long. CDR1 and CDR2 (germline): MNHNY, SVGAGI (reference sequence). Trimming took off 6 bases at V and 11 bases at J, with 13 bases between the two ends. CDR3 loop: CASSLDSNAFF. The CDR3 DNA reads as TGTGCCAGCAGCCTCGACAGTAACGCTTTCTTT.

This sequence joins TRBV6-6 and TRBJ2-2, with D hard to call. Trimming took off 8 bases at V and 4 bases at J, with 5 bases between the two ends. This CDR3 contains 11 residues. Germline V lookup: CDR1 MNHNY, CDR2 SVGAGI (reference sequence). The CDR3 is CASWFTGELFF. In nucleotides, the CDR3 is TGTGCCAGCTGGTTCACCGGGGAGCTGTTTTTT.

For this clonotype: A junction end diverges from the germline sequence, so it may reflect a read error. This chain connects TRBV5-4 to TRBJ2-2, with D possibly called TRBD1 or TRBD2 (5 bases each). The CDR3 covers 15 residues. The germline V gene encodes CDR1 SGHNT and CDR2 YYREEE (reference sequence). The CDR3, as DNA: TGTGCCAGCAGCTTTGAAAGGGGTAACACCGGGGAGCTGTCTTTT. It specifies CASSFERGNTGELSF.

This sequence joins TRBV5-8 and TRBJ2-7; no definite D call. Trimming stripped 4 bases from V and 2 bases from J, with 7 bases between. This CDR3 region has 12 residues. The germline V gene encodes CDR1 SGHTS and CDR2 YDEGEE. DNA for the CDR3: TGTGCCAGCAGCATTGACCCCTACGAGCAGTACTTC. Its protein product is CASSIDPYEQYF.

At least ten counts were recorded for this clonotype. The V and J genes are TRBV6-6 and TRBJ2-3; D gene uncertain. Per germline, CDR1 MNHNY and CDR2 SVGAGI (reference sequence). V was cut by 2 bases and J by 2 bases, with 5 bases left in between. The CDR3 consists of 13 residues. CDR3 DNA sequence: TGTGCCAGCAGTTACGACGTCACAGATACGCAGTATTTT. It yields the protein CASSYDVTDTQYF.

The chain joins TRBV5-4 to TRBJ2-2, with D perhaps assigned TRBD1 or TRBD2 (5 bases each). In germline, CDR1 is SGHNT, CDR2 YYREEE (reference sequence). V dropped 3 bases and J dropped 5 bases, with 11 bases sitting between them. CDR3 size: 14 residues. The CDR3 here is CASSWDHLTGELFF. The CDR3, as DNA: TGTGCCAGCAGCTGGGACCATCTAACCGGGGAGCTGTTTTTT.

This clonotype was seen ten or more times. This chain uses TRBV7-3 with TRBJ2-1, with 11 bases aligning to TRBD2. J gave up 11 bases and V 5 bases, and 2 bases lay outside the gene matches. The length of the CDR3 is 12 residues. The germline CDR1 and CDR2 sequences are SGHTA and FQGTGA. The CDR3 sequence is CASSRLAGKQFF. CDR3 coding DNA: TGTGCCAGCAGCCGACTAGCGGGAAAGCAGTTCTTC.

This clonotype turned up a few times. This sequence joins TRBV7-9 and TRBJ2-7; 8 bases align to TRBD2. In germline, CDR1 is SEHNR, CDR2 FQNEAQ (reference sequence). The CDR3 covers 14 residues. V shed 5 bases and J 3 bases; nucleotides not matched to a gene: 6. In DNA, the CDR3 is TGTGCCAGCAGCGGTAGCGGGGCCAACTACGAGCAGTACTTC. Amino acids: CASSGSGANYEQYF.

The sample holds many counts of this clonotype. The gene calls are TRBV7-9 and TRBJ2-3; TRBD2 matches 11 bases. Unmatched junction bases numbered 6, after V lost 5 bases and J lost 2 bases. The CDR3 contains 16 residues. Germline CDR1 is SEHNR and CDR2 is FQNEAQ (reference sequence). CDR3 sequence: CASSLLAGAPTDTQYF. CDR3 nucleotides: TGTGCCAGCAGCCTACTAGCGGGGGCCCCCACAGATACGCAGTATTTT.

At least ten counts were recorded for this clonotype. The chain combines TRBV7-2 with TRBJ2-1; 16 bases match TRBD2. The germline gives CDR1 SGHTA, CDR2 FQGNSA. CDR3 length: 16 residues. J gave up 7 bases and V 3 bases, and 3 bases lay outside the gene matches. CDR3 protein: CASSLGLAGGGNEQFF. In nucleotides, the CDR3 is TGTGCCAGCAGCTTGGGACTAGCGGGAGGGGGTAATGAGCAGTTCTTC.

This clonotype was counted ten times or more. This chain connects TRBV29-1 to TRBJ1-4; D ambiguous. This CDR3 has 13 residues. Germline V CDR1 and CDR2: SQVTM, ANQGSEA. Trimming cost V 1 base and J 6 bases, with 9 bases left between them. The chain's CDR3 is CSVEGPADEKLFF. The CDR3 DNA reads as TGCAGCGTTGAAGGACCGGCGGATGAAAAACTGTTTTTT.

This clonotype was counted many times. V and J are TRBV7-8 and TRBJ2-7; 8 nucleotides agree with TRBD1. The CDR3 is made up of 16 amino acids. With V trimmed by 1 base and J by 8 bases, 13 bases remained unmatched. CDR1 SGHVS and CDR2 FQNEAQ come from the germline V gene. The CDR3 coding sequence is TGTGCCAGCAGCTTAGTATGCGCGGACAGGGTCTTTAAGCAGTACGTC. Translating gives CASSLVCADRVFKQYV.

This clonotype was observed many times. The CDR3 DNA follows: TGTGCCAGCAGCTTAGATGCAGGGGAGAACAATGAGCAGTTCTTC. As protein: CASSLDAGENNEQFF. J is TRBJ2-1 and V is TRBV11-2, with D perhaps TRBD1 (6 bases). CDR3 length: 15 residues. V was shortened by 0 bases and J by 5 bases, with 11 bases between the two germline ends. Per germline, CDR1 SGHAT and CDR2 FQNNGV.

This clonotype was detected once. A much bigger clone sits one base away, suggesting this may be a read error. The conserved phenylalanine or tryptophan normally closing the CDR3 is absent here, so this likely arose from a read error. The rearrangement uses TRBV7-2 and TRBJ1-3; tentative D call: TRBD1 (6 bases). Trimming removed 8 bases at V and 0 bases at J, with 14 bases between. The length of the CDR3 is 15 residues. Germline CDR1 SGHTA, CDR2 FQGNSA. The chain's CDR3 is CASSRQESSGNTIYL. The CDR3 DNA reads TGTGCCAGCTCGAGACAGGAGAGCTCTGGAAACACCATATATCTT.

This clonotype was detected ten times or more. V is TRBV7-9 and J is TRBJ2-1; 8 nucleotides match TRBD1. V was clipped by 5 bases and J by 2 bases; unmatched bases: 14. The CDR3 is 18 amino acids. Germline CDR1 is SEHNR and CDR2 is FQNEAQ (reference sequence). CDR3 nucleotides: TGTGCCAGCAGCACGGGACAGGACTTTTTGATGGCCTACAATGAGCAGTTCTTC. Protein sequence: CASSTGQDFLMAYNEQFF.

The rearrangement joins TRBV18 to TRBJ1-6; possibly TRBD1 for D (5 bases). Germline CDR1 and CDR2: KGHSH and LQKENI. The CDR3 has 15 amino acids. The V end was cut by 3 bases, the J end by 7 bases, with 13 bases between. In nucleotides, the CDR3 is TGTGCCAGCTCACCCAACCAGGGTCCGAATTCACCCCTCCACTTT. Protein sequence: CASSPNQGPNSPLHF. The full variable domain, completed using reference TRBV18 and TRBJ1-6, is NAGVMQNPRHLVRRRGQEARLRCSPMKGHSHVYWYRQLPEEGLKFMVYLQKENIIDESGMPKERFSAEFPKEGPSILRIQQVVRGDSAAYFCASSPNQGPNSPLHFGNGTRLTVT.

This clonotype was counted ten times or more. The DNA for the CDR3 is TGCAGCGCTTCGCGAGAGACCCAGTACTTC. It encodes CSASRETQYF. This sequence joins TRBV29-1 and TRBJ2-5; D is undetermined. Trimming took off 7 bases at V and 4 bases at J, with 7 bases between the two ends. CDR3 length: 10 amino acids. Germline-derived CDR1 and CDR2 are SQVTM and ANQGSEA.

This clonotype was observed at least ten times. The chain uses TRBV7-2 and TRBJ2-3; the match to TRBD1 covers 8 bases. The CDR3 spans 16 residues. After removal of 1 base from V and 0 bases from J, the junction contained 3 bases not matched to a gene. CDR1 SGHTA and CDR2 FQGNSA come from the germline V gene. This CDR3 reads CASSLGDRPSTDTQYF. CDR3 sequence (DNA): TGTGCCAGCAGCTTAGGGGACAGGCCGAGCACAGATACGCAGTATTTT.

This clonotype has only a few counts. The rearrangement uses TRBV20-1 and TRBJ1-5; maybe TRBD1 (6 bases). The length of the CDR3 is 14 residues. Between the trimmed V and J ends, which lost 4 bases and 5 bases, there was a span of 15 bases. Germline CDR1 is DFQATT and CDR2 is SNEGSKA (reference sequence). Here the CDR3 reads CSATTGLRDQPQHF. CDR3 DNA: TGCAGTGCTACCACAGGGTTGCGCGATCAGCCCCAGCATTTT.

The rearrangement links TRBV18 to TRBJ1-1; 7 bases align to TRBD1. The CDR3 runs 13 residues. The trim removed 4 bases at V and 5 bases at J, leaving 4 bases unmatched. CDR1 and CDR2 (germline): KGHSH, LQKENI. The CDR3 protein is CASSQGAWTEAFF. The CDR3, as DNA: TGTGCCAGCTCACAGGGGGCTTGGACTGAAGCTTTCTTT.

The V and J genes are TRBV19 and TRBJ2-1; D remains unclear. The CDR3 consists of 11 residues. Trimming took 5 bases from V and 5 from J, leaving 4 bases between them. CDR1 LNHDA and CDR2 SQIVND come from the germline V gene (reference sequence). In DNA, the CDR3 is TGTGCCAGTAGTGAACACAATGAGCAGTTCTTC. Protein product: CASSEHNEQFF.

The rearrangement uses TRBV5-1 and TRBJ1-4, with D unclear. The CDR3 totals 17 residues. CDR1 SGHRS and CDR2 YFSETQ come from the germline V gene. The V and J ends lost 2 bases and 3 bases respectively, with 17 bases between them. The CDR3 spells CASSLRLGQAANEKLFF. CDR3 DNA: TGCGCCAGCAGCTTACGGCTCGGCCAGGCAGCTAATGAAAAACTGTTTTTT. Variable domain in full (rest from reference TRBV5-1 and TRBJ1-4): KAGVTQTPRYLIKTRGQQVTLSCSPISGHRSVSWYQQTPGQGLQFLFEYFSETQRNKGNFPGRFSGRQFSNSRSEMNVSTLELGDSALYLCASSLRLGQAANEKLFFGSGTQLSVL.

The table lists this clonotype with many counts. The chain employs TRBV6-6 and TRBJ1-4; TRBD1 is a possible D gene (5 bases). Germline V gene data show CDR1 as MNHNY and CDR2 as SVGAGI (reference sequence). Trimming removed 4 bases at V and 7 bases at J, with 13 bases between. The length of the CDR3 is 14 residues. The CDR3 spells CASSSDTEAEKLFF. As DNA, the CDR3 is TGTGCCAGCAGTTCGGACACAGAAGCTGAAAAACTGTTTTTT.

This clonotype was counted between two and nine times. The rearrangement joins TRBV4-2 to TRBJ2-3; TRBD2 matches 10 bases. The CDR3 contains 17 residues. Germline values: CDR1 LGHNA, CDR2 YNFKEQ. V shed 4 bases and J 5 bases; nucleotides not matched to a gene: 12. This CDR3 reads CASSPSSASGGGDTQYF. CDR3 coding DNA: TGTGCCAGCAGCCCTTCTTCGGCTAGCGGGGGAGGAGATACGCAGTATTTT.

This clonotype was detected many times. This chain uses TRBV28 with TRBJ2-2; D may be TRBD1 (6 bases). Germline V gene data show CDR1 as MDHEN and CDR2 as SYDVKM. The CDR3 spans 16 residues. Trimming took off 5 bases at V and 2 bases at J, with 15 bases between the two ends. CDR3 DNA: TGTGCCAGCAGTCCCGGACAGAAGACCAACACCGGGGAGCTGTTTTTT. Translation gives CASSPGQKTNTGELFF.

The V call is TRBV20-1, the J call TRBJ2-1; TRBD2 agrees at 9 bases. CDR3 length equals 15 residues. V was pared by 3 bases and J by 7 bases, with 10 bases of the junction left unmatched. Germline loops: CDR1 DFQATT, CDR2 SNEGSKA (reference sequence). In DNA, the CDR3 is TGCAGTGCTAGGCTCCCGGGACTAGCACGGAATGAGCAGTTCTTC. Translation: CSARLPGLARNEQFF.

In its sample, this clonotype was seen many times. The chain has TRBV7-2 and TRBJ1-2; tentatively, D is TRBD1 (5 bases). The V gene lost 1 base and the J gene lost 2 bases, with 14 bases spanning the gap. The CDR3 runs 16 residues. Germline assignment: CDR1 SGHTA and CDR2 FQGNSA. The CDR3 DNA sequence: TGTGCCAGCAGCTTAGTGCTGGACACCCCAAACTATGGCTACACCTTC. Residues: CASSLVLDTPNYGYTF.

This clonotype was observed a handful of times. This chain uses TRBV28 with TRBJ2-5, with TRBD1 matching over 7 bases. The V segment lost 6 bases and the J segment 2 bases; nucleotides outside the gene matches: 9. The CDR3 runs to 15 residues. The germline CDR1 and CDR2 sequences are MDHEN and SYDVKM. The CDR3 DNA reads as TGTGCCAGCAGCGCCAGCCCGGGACAGCAAGAGACCCAGTACTTC. The encoded protein is CASSASPGQQETQYF.

This clonotype has only a few counts. V and J are TRBV5-4 and TRBJ2-1, with 14 bases fitting TRBD2. V lost 4 bases and J lost 7; bases outside the gene matches: 4. Germline CDR1 is SGHNT and CDR2 is YYREEE (reference sequence). CDR3 size: 15 residues. The CDR3 sequence: CASSEGLAGANEQFF. The CDR3 DNA reads TGTGCCAGCAGCGAGGGACTAGCGGGAGCAAATGAGCAGTTCTTC.

Points on this clonotype: One end of the junction does not line up with germline, which may come from a read error. The chain recombines TRBV29-1 with TRBJ2-7, with D perhaps matching TRBD2 (6 bases). From germline, CDR1 is SQVTM and CDR2 ANQGSEA. CDR3 size: 12 residues. The CDR3 DNA reads TGCAGCGTAGAAGCCGGAGGGATCGAGCAGTACTTC. It yields the protein CSVEAGGIEQYF.

This clonotype has at least ten counts. This chain uses TRBV7-9 with TRBJ2-7; 9 bases align to TRBD2. Germline V CDR1 and CDR2: SEHNR, FQNEAQ (reference sequence). The length of the CDR3 is 16 residues. The V gene end was trimmed by 3 bases and the J gene end by 0 bases; junction bases not matched to a gene: 6. CDR3 in amino acids: CASSLLAGDLSYEQYF. CDR3 DNA: TGTGCCAGCAGCTTGTTAGCGGGGGATCTCTCCTACGAGCAGTACTTC.

This clonotype was seen ten or more times. The V and J genes are TRBV7-3 and TRBJ2-1; no definite D call. CDR1 SGHTA and CDR2 FQGTGA come from the germline V gene. V was shortened by 2 bases and J by 4 bases, with 12 bases between the two germline ends. The CDR3 runs 15 residues. CDR3 DNA: TGTGCCAGCAGCTTAGGTTCTTCAGGTTACAATGAGCAGTTCTTC. This sequence encodes CASSLGSSGYNEQFF.